This record looks at one T cell receptor (beta chain) sequence and its context. Antigen: not known. This sample is part of a study of T cells after yellow fever vaccination. A 5'RACE template-switching step, the method used to make TCR cDNA, added a universal primer site and UMIs. TCRdb analysed the 5' RACE reads with MiXCR anew, one entry per CDR3 protein. In the table there are around 260,000 distinct CDR3 sequences, about 5% of which are singletons. Regarding the study as a whole: Booster samples showed a return of most primary-vaccination clones (roughly 95% CD4, about 87% CD8). The secondary response peaked faster, at day 5 versus 15, but was weaker.

The starting material was CD4+ T cells sorted from PBMCs, obtained on the day of the yellow fever booster vaccination. The receptor was isolated from a man aged 18 to 29 who received the YFV17D yellow fever vaccine.

In nucleotides, the CDR3 is TGTGCCAGCAGCGACCCGGGCGGGGGGGCGACCGGGGAGCTGTTTTTT. Translating gives CASSDPGGGATGELFF. J is TRBJ2-2 and V is TRBV9, with 9 nucleotides matching TRBD2. The germline gives CDR1 SGDLS, CDR2 YYNGEE. V was pared by 3 bases and J by 5 bases, with 8 bases of the junction left unmatched. This CDR3 is 16 amino acids long.